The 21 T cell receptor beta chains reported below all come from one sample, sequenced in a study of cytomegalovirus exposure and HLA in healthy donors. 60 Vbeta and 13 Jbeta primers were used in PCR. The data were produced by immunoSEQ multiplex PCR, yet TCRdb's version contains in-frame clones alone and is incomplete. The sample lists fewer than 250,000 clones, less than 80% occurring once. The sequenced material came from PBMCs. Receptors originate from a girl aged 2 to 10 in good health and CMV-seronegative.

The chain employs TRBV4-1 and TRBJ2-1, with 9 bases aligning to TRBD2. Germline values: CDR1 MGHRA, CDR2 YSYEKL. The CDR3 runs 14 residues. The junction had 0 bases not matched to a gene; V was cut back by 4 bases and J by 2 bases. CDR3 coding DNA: TGCGCCAGCAGCCTAGCGGGAGCCTACAATGAGCAGTTCTTC. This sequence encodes CASSLAGAYNEQFF.

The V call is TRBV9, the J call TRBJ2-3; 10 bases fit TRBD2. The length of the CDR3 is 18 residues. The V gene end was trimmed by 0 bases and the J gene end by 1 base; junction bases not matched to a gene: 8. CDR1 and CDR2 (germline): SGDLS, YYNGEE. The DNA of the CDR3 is TGTGCCAGCAGCGTAGTTAGCGGGAGGCTCTACCGCACAGATACGCAGTATTTT. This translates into CASSVVSGRLYRTDTQYF.

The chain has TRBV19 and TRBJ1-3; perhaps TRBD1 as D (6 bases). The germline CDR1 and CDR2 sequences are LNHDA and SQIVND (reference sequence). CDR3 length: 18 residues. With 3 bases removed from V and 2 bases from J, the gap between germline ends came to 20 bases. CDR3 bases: TGTGCCAGTAGTATTTTCGGCAGGGGAAGATCTCCTGGAAACACCATATATTTT. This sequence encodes CASSIFGRGRSPGNTIYF.

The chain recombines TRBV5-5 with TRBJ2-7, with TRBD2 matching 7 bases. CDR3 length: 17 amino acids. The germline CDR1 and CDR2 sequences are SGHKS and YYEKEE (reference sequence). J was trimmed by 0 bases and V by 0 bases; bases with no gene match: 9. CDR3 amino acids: CASSLVLREFSSYEQYF. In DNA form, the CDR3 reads TGTGCCAGCAGCTTGGTTTTGCGGGAGTTCAGCTCCTACGAGCAGTACTTC.

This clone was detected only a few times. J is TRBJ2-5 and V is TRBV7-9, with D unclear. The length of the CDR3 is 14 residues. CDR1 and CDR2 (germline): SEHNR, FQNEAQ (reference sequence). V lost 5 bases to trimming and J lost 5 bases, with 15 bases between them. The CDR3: CASSHNGWRETQYF. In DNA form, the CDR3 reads TGTGCCAGCAGCCACAACGGCTGGCGGGAGACCCAGTACTTC.

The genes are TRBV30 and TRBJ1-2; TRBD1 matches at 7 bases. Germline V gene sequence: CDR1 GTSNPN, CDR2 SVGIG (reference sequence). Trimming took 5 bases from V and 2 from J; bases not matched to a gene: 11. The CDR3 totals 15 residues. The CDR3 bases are TGTGCCTGGGACTATACCGGGACAGTCAACTATGGCTACACCTTC. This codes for CAWDYTGTVNYGYTF.

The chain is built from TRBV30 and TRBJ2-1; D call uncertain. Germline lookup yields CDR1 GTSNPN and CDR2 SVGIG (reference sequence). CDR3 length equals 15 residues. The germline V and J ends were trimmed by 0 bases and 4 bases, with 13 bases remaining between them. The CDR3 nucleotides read TGTGCCTGGAGTGTACGCTGGCAGGAATACAATGAGCAGTTCTTC. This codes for CAWSVRWQEYNEQFF.

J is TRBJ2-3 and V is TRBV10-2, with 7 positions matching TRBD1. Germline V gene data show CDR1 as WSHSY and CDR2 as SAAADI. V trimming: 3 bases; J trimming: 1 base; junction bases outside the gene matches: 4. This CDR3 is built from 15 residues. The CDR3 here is CASSDPTGGTDTQYF. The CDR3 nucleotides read TGCGCCAGCAGTGACCCCACAGGGGGCACAGATACGCAGTATTTT.

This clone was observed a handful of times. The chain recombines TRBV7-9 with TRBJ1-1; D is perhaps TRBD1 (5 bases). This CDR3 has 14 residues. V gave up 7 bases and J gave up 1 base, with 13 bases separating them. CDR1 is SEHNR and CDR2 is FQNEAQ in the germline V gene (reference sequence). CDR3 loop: CASTLGGGNTEAFF. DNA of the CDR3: TGTGCCAGCACCCTGGGGGGAGGGAACACTGAAGCTTTCTTT.

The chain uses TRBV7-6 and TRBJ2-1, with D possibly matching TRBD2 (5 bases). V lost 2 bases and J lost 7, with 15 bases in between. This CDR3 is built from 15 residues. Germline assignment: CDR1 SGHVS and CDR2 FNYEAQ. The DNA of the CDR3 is TGTGCCAGCAGCTTATTTCAGGCCCCGGGGAATGAGCAGTTCTTC. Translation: CASSLFQAPGNEQFF.

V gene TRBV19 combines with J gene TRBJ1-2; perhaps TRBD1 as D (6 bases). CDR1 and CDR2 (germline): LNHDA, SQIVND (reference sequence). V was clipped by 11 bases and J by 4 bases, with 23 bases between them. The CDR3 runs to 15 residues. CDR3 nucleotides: TGTGCCGCAAGGGATCTTTCACAGGGTGGCTATGGCTACACCTTC. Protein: CAARDLSQGGYGYTF.

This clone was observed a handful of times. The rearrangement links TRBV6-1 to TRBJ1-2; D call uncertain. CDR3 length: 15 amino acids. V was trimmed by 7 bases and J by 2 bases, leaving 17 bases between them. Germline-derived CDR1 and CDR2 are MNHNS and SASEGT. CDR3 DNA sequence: TGTGCCAGCACCCAAGGTTGGGGAGTAAACTATGGCTACACCTTC. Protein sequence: CASTQGWGVNYGYTF.

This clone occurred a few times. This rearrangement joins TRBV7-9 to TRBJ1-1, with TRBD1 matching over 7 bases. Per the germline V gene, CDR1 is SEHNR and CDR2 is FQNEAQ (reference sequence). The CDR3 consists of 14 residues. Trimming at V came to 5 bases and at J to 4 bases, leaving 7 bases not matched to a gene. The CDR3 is CASSTTTGSTEAFF. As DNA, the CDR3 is TGTGCCAGCAGCACAACGACAGGGAGCACTGAAGCTTTCTTT.

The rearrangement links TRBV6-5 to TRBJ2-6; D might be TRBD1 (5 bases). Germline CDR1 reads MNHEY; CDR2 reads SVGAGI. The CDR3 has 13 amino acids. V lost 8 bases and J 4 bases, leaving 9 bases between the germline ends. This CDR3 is CASGAAGANVLTF. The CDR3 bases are TGTGCCAGCGGGGCGGCCGGGGCCAACGTCCTGACTTTC.

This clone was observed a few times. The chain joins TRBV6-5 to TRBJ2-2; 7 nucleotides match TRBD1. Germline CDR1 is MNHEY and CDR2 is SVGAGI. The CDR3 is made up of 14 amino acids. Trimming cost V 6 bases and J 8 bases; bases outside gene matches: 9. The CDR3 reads CASSGTADWGELFF. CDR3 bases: TGTGCCAGCAGCGGGACAGCAGATTGGGGGGAGCTGTTTTTT.

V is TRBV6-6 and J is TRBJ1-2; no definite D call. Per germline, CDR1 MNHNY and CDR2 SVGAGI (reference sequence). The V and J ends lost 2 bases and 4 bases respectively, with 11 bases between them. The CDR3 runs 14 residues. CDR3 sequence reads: CASSYQDIAYGYTF. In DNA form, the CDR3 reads TGTGCCAGCAGTTACCAAGACATTGCCTATGGCTACACCTTC.

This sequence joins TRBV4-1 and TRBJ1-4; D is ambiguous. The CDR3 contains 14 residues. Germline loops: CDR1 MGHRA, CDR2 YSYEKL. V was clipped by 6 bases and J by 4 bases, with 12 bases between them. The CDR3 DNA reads TGCGCCAGCAGTCGAGGAGGGATTAATGAAAAACTGTTTTTT. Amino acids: CASSRGGINEKLFF.

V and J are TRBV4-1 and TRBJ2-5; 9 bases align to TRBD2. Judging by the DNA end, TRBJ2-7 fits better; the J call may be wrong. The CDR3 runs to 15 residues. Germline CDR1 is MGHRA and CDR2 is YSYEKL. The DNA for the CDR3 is TGCGCCAGCAGCCACCTTAGCGGGGGTGCCTACGAGCAGTACTTC. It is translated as CASSHLSGGAYEQYF.

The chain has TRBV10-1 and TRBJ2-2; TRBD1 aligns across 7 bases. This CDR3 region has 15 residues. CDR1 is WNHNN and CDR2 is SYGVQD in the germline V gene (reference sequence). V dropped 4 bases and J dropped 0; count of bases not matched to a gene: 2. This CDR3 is CASSAGTANTGELFF. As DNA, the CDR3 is TGCGCCAGCAGTGCAGGGACAGCGAACACCGGGGAGCTGTTTTTT.

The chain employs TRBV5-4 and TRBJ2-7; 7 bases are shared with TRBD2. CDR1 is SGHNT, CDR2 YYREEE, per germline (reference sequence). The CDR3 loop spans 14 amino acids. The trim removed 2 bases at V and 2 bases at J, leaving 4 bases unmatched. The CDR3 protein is CASSLGTKAYEQYF. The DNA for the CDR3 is TGTGCCAGCAGCTTAGGGACTAAAGCCTACGAGCAGTACTTC.

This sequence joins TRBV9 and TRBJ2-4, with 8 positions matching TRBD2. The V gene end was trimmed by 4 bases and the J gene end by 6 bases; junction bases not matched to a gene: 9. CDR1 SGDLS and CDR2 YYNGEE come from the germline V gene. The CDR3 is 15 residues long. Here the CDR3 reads CASSSEGTRGNIQYF. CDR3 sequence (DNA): TGTGCCAGCAGCTCCGAGGGGACTAGAGGAAACATTCAGTACTTC.